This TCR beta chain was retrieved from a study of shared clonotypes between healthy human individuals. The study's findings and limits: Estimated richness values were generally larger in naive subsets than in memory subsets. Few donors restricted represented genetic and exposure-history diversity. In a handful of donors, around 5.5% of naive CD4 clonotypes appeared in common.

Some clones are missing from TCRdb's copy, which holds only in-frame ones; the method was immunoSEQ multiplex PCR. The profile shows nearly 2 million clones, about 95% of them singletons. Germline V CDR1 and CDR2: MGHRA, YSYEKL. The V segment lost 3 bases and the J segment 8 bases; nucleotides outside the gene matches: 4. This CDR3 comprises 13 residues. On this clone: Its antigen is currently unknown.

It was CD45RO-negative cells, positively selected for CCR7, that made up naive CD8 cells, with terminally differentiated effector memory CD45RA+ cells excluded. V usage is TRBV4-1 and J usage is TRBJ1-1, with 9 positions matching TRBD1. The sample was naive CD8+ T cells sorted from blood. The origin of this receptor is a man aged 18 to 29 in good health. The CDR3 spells CASSHAGTGEAFF. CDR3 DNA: TGCGCCAGCAGCCATGCCGGGACAGGGGAAGCTTTCTTT.